This is a list of T cell receptor beta chains from one sample in a study of identifying expanded T cells in peripheral blood. The table came from immunoSEQ multiplex PCR; TCRdb's copy has only in-frame clones and leaves some out. The data show about 52,000 clones, with approximately 86% seen just once and around 15% held by the top ten. What was sequenced was blood. The receptors stem from a person aged 18-70 years in good health. CDR3s leave out the opening cysteine and the closing phenylalanine or tryptophan. Fields, in order: V gene, J gene, CDR3 protein.

TRBV7-2	TRBJ2-1	ASSLGLAVEQF
TRBV2	TRBJ2-5	ASSEGRGSVQETQY
TRBV5-1	TRBJ2-7	ASSLGSGFSYEQY
TRBV6-1	TRBJ1-1	ASSEQAFSEAF
TRBV10-2	TRBJ2-7	ASSGLAGGPGEQY
TRBV11-2	TRBJ2-7	ASSSYYEQY
TRBV7-2	TRBJ2-2	ASSFSRDRGWTGELF
TRBV7-2	TRBJ2-1	ASSLGPNNEQF
TRBV7-9	TRBJ1-1	ASSSSGGAEAF
TRBV5-1	TRBJ1-1	ASSLGTGGKTEAF
TRBV30	TRBJ2-3	ASSVSTSTDTQY
TRBV18	TRBJ2-7	ASSPRGLGEQY
TRBV13	TRBJ2-3	ASSPTSPDTQY
TRBV7-9	TRBJ2-7	ASSPPGQGSYEQY
TRBV6-6	TRBJ1-4	ASSYDRRNEKLF
TRBV6-1	TRBJ2-5	ASSPGHAQETQY
TRBV5-4	TRBJ2-1	ASSWDYLDEQF
TRBV18	TRBJ2-7	ASSPSGQEQY
TRBV30	TRBJ1-1	AWTSIQGRTEAF
TRBV5-1	TRBJ2-5	ASSLRTSGGSETQY
TRBV6-1	TRBJ1-5	ASLQGNQPQH
TRBV27	TRBJ1-2	ASSPLLGRSYGYT
TRBV28	TRBJ2-4	ASSLQGTNIQY
TRBV6-1	TRBJ1-6	ASWDTYNSPLH
TRBV6-6	TRBJ1-1	ASRDSKNTEAF
TRBV6-1	TRBJ1-5	ASSFTGADQPQH
TRBV5-1	TRBJ2-3	ASRTPPGGPDTQY
TRBV11-2	TRBJ2-3	ASSRYTGGRGPTDTQY
TRBV29-1	TRBJ1-4	SGGGAGRNEKLF
TRBV5-1	TRBJ1-6	ASSRTGGGANSPLH
TRBV19	TRBJ2-6	ATLGQRGTGANVLT
TRBV7-2	TRBJ2-5	ASSLGQRETQY
TRBV4-3	TRBJ1-5	ASSPGRTGNQPQH
TRBV9	TRBJ2-1	ASSVEDSSYNEQF
TRBV13	TRBJ2-5	ASSPLGAGIKTQY
TRBV5-4	TRBJ2-7	ASSILFYEQY
TRBV11-3	TRBJ2-7	ASSLAGVSYEQY
TRBV2	TRBJ1-4	ASSGSGTGSEKLF
TRBV19	TRBJ1-1	ASRTTKGFAEAF
TRBV28	TRBJ2-1	ASSLSGLAGASYNEQF
TRBV2	TRBJ2-1	ASSTTSGGSSYNEQF
TRBV7-8	TRBJ2-7	ASSRGGGGSDEQY
TRBV6-1	TRBJ2-7	ASSEERGASYEQY
TRBV9	TRBJ1-3	ASSAGGGSGNTIY
TRBV7-2	TRBJ2-1	ASSFALGAGASYNEQF
TRBV5-1	TRBJ1-3	ASSSGRGNNRDTIY
TRBV29-1	TRBJ1-2	SVGGATGTVYGYT
TRBV5-4	TRBJ2-3	ASSSTGGATDTQY
TRBV5-1	TRBJ1-2	ASKADRSPTNYGYT
TRBV28	TRBJ1-2	ASSLGGTGASYGYT
TRBV5-5	TRBJ1-1	ASSLAPGVPGDTEAF
TRBV5-4	TRBJ1-2	ASSLGQTYGYT
TRBV6-1	TRBJ2-1	ASRDRGGYNEQF
TRBV30	TRBJ1-1	AWRREPNTEAF
TRBV14	TRBJ1-1	ASSHQTGLNTEAF
TRBV7-6	TRBJ2-7	ASSPRDLSYEQY
TRBV29-1	TRBJ2-1	SVVPYNEQF
TRBV5-6	TRBJ2-3	ASSLAKGASTDTQY
TRBV4-1	TRBJ2-3	ASSQKNLAGGVAANTDTQY